The 12 T cell receptor beta chains below come from one sample, sequenced in a study of identical twins. One entry per CDR3 protein results from TCRdb running MiXCR on the 5' RACE reads. This table holds a few hundred thousand distinct CDR3 sequences, approximately 8.6% found once. This same sample was also part of a study on yellow fever vaccine responses in identical twins.

The sequenced sample consisted of CD8+ T cells sorted from blood. The receptors come from a woman between 18 and 29 years old in good health.

The V and J genes are TRBV6-4 and TRBJ2-2; TRBD2 agrees at 9 bases. Unmatched junction bases numbered 7, after V lost 3 bases and J lost 5 bases. The CDR3 spans 16 residues. Germline CDR1 reads MRHNA; CDR2 reads SNTAGT. For the CDR3, the DNA is TGTGCCAGCAGTGAAGCTAGCGGGGTTATAACCGGGGAGCTGTTTTTT. It specifies CASSEASGVITGELFF.

V usage is TRBV7-2 and J usage is TRBJ1-3; D is unclear. This CDR3 comprises 15 residues. Trimming removed 1 base from V and 1 base from J, with 8 bases in between. Per the germline V gene, CDR1 is SGHTA and CDR2 is FQGNSA. The CDR3 sequence: CASSLVVGSGNTIYF. As DNA, the CDR3 is TGTGCCAGCAGCTTAGTCGTCGGTTCTGGAAACACCATATATTTT.

The rearrangement uses TRBV5-1 and TRBJ2-1; the match to TRBD2 covers 7 bases. The CDR3 contains 15 residues. With 0 bases clipped from V and 3 bases from J, the junction kept 3 bases outside the gene matches. Germline CDR1 SGHRS, CDR2 YFSETQ. The CDR3 spells CASSLVGTNYNEQFF. DNA of the CDR3: TGCGCCAGCAGCTTGGTTGGGACTAACTACAATGAGCAGTTCTTC.

There are many counts of this clonotype. This chain uses TRBV13 with TRBJ2-7; 8 nucleotides agree with TRBD1. Germline V gene data show CDR1 as PRHDT and CDR2 as FYEKMQ (reference sequence). Trimming removed 5 bases from V and 4 bases from J; junction bases left unmatched: 7. This CDR3 has 14 amino acids. The CDR3 nucleotides read TGTGCCAGCAGCCCCGGACAGGGCAAGTACGAGCAGTACTTC. Its protein product is CASSPGQGKYEQYF. The full variable domain, with the rest looked up from reference TRBV13 and TRBJ2-7, is AAGVIQSPRHLIKEKRETATLKCYPIPRHDTVYWYQQGPGQDPQFLISFYEKMQSDKGSIPDRFSAQQFSDYHSELNMSSLELGDSALYFCASSPGQGKYEQYFGPGTRLTVT.

This clonotype has more than one count but fewer than ten. The J gene is TRBJ2-7, the V gene TRBV15; 10 bases line up with TRBD2. CDR3 length: 15 amino acids. V shed 0 bases, J shed 5 bases, and the junction held 4 bases outside the gene matches. Germline loops: CDR1 LNHNV, CDR2 YYDKDF (reference sequence). CDR3 protein: CATSREGTSDHEQYF. The CDR3 bases are TGTGCCACCAGCAGAGAGGGGACTAGCGACCACGAGCAGTACTTC.

Here the CDR3 DNA reads TGTGCCAGCAGTTTATATACTAGCGGGTCCAACAATGAGCAGTTCTTC. This gives the protein CASSLYTSGSNNEQFF. This chain connects TRBV27 to TRBJ2-1; TRBD2 agrees at 9 bases. V lost 1 base to trimming and J lost 5 bases; unmatched junction nucleotides: 6. The CDR3 is made up of 16 amino acids. Germline assignment: CDR1 MNHEY and CDR2 SMNVEV (reference sequence).

This clonotype was seen more than once but under ten times. V is TRBV4-1 and J is TRBJ2-7, with D perhaps assigned TRBD1 or TRBD2 (5 bases each). CDR3 size: 14 residues. Germline CDR1 reads MGHRA; CDR2 reads YSYEKL. V was shortened by 0 bases and J by 5 bases, with 11 bases between the two germline ends. This chain's CDR3 is CASSQDLARDEQYF. The CDR3 region has the DNA TGCGCCAGCAGCCAAGACCTAGCCAGGGACGAGCAGTACTTC.

There are many counts of this clonotype. The rearrangement uses TRBV4-2 and TRBJ2-7, with unresolved D. Trimming removed 1 base from V and 4 bases from J, with 11 bases in between. The CDR3 totals 14 residues. The germline V gene has CDR1 LGHNA and CDR2 YNFKEQ. CDR3 sequence: CASSQALLFYEQYF. CDR3 nucleotide sequence: TGTGCCAGCAGCCAAGCCCTACTATTTTACGAGCAGTACTTC.

In its sample, this clonotype was seen a few times. CDR3: CSAMVGNTEAFF. For the CDR3, the DNA is TGCAGTGCTATGGTGGGGAACACTGAAGCTTTCTTT. The chain uses TRBV20-1 and TRBJ1-1; D gene unclear. Trimming left V 4 bases short and J 1 base short, with 7 bases between. CDR3 length: 12 amino acids. CDR1 is DFQATT and CDR2 is SNEGSKA in the germline V gene (reference sequence).

This clonotype has a handful of counts. The chain has TRBV27 and TRBJ2-1, with 8 bases fitting TRBD1. Germline V gives CDR1 MNHEY, CDR2 SMNVEV (reference sequence). There are 15 residues in the CDR3. V dropped 0 bases and J dropped 6; count of bases not matched to a gene: 4. The CDR3, as DNA: TGTGCCAGCAGTTTATCGTGGACAGGGATCAATGAGCAGTTCTTC. It codes for CASSLSWTGINEQFF.

At least ten counts were recorded for this clonotype. V and J are TRBV12-3 or TRBV12-4 and TRBJ2-7; 8 nucleotides line up with TRBD1. The CDR3 is 14 residues long. Trimming removed 6 bases from V and 4 bases from J; junction bases left unmatched: 8. The CDR3 loop is CASSLTGTGYEQYF. The CDR3 coding sequence is TGTGCCAGCAGCCTAACCGGGACAGGTTACGAGCAGTACTTC.

This clonotype was counted at least ten times. The rearrangement joins TRBV20-1 to TRBJ2-5, with D possibly called TRBD1 or TRBD2 (5 bases each). Germline CDR1 and CDR2: DFQATT and SNEGSKA (reference sequence). Trimming left V 0 bases short and J 2 bases short, with 10 bases between. This CDR3 is 14 amino acids long. CDR3: CSARDGAAQETQYF. As DNA, the CDR3 is TGCAGTGCTAGAGACGGGGCAGCTCAAGAGACCCAGTACTTC.